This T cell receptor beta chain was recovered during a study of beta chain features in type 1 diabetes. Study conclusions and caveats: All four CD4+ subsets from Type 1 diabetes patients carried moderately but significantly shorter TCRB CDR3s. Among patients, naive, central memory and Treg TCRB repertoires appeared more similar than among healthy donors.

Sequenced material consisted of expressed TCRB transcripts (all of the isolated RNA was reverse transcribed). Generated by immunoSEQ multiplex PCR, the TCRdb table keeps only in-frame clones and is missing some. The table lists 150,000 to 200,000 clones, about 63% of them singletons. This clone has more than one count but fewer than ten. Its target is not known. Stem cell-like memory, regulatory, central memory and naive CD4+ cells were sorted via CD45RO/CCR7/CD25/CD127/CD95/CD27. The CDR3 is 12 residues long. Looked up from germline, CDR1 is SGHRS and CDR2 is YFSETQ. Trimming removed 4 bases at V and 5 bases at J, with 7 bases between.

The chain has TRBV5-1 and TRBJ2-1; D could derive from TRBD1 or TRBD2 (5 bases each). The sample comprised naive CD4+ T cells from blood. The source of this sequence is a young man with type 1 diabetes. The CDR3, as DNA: TGCGCCAGCAGCGGGACGAACAATGAGCAGTTCTTC. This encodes CASSGTNNEQFF.